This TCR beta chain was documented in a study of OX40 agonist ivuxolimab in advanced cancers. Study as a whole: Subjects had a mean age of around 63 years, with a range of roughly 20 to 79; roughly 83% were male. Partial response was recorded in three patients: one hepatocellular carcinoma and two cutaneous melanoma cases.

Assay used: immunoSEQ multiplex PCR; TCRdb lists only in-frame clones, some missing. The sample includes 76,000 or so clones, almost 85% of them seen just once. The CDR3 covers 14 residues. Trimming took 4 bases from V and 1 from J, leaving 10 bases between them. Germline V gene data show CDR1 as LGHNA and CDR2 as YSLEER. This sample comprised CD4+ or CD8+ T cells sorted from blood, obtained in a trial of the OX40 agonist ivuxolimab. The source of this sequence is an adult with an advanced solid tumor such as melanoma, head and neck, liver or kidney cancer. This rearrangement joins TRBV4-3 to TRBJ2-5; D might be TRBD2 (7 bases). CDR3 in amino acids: CASSLGGAQETQYF. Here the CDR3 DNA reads TGCGCCAGCAGCCTAGGGGGGGCCCAAGAGACCCAGTACTTC.